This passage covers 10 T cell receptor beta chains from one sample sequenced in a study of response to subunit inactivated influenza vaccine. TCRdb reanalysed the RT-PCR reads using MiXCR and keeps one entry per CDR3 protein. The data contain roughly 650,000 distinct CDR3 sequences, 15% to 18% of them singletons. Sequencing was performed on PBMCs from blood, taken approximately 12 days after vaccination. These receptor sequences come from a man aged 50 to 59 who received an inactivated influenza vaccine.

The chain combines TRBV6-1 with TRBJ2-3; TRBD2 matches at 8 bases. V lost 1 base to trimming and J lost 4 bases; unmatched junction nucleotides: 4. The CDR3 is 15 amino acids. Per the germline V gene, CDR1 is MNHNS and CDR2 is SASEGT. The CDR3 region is CASSEGAGGSDTQYF. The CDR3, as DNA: TGTGCCAGCAGTGAAGGGGCGGGGGGATCAGATACGCAGTATTTT.

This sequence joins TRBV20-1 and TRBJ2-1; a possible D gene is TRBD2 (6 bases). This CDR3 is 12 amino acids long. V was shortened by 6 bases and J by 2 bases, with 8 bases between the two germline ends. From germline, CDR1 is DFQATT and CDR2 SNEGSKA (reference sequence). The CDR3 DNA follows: TGCAGTGCGGACTATGCCTACAATGAGCAGTTCTTC. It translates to CSADYAYNEQFF.

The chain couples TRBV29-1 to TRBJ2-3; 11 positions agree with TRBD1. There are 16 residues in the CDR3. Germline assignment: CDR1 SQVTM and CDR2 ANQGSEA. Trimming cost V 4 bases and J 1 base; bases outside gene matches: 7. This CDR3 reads CSVARTGGDGTDTQYF. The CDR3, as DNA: TGCAGCGTTGCTCGGACAGGGGGCGACGGCACAGATACGCAGTATTTT.

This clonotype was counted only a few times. CDR3 sequence (DNA): TGTGCCAGTAGAGACAGGGTTGGCAAAAACATTCAGTACTTC. Its translation: CASRDRVGKNIQYF. The chain joins TRBV19 to TRBJ2-4; 7 bases are a match to TRBD1. With V trimmed by 6 bases and J by 3 bases, 5 bases remained unmatched. The germline gives CDR1 LNHDA, CDR2 SQIVND (reference sequence). This CDR3 is 14 amino acids long.

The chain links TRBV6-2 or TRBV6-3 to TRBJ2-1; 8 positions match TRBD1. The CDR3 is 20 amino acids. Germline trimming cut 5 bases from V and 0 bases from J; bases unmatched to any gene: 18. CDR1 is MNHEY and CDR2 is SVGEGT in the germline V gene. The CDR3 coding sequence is TGTGCCAGCAGTACCCGACAGGGGAAAGTGAGGGCTAGCTCCTACAATGAGCAGTTCTTC. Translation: CASSTRQGKVRASSYNEQFF.

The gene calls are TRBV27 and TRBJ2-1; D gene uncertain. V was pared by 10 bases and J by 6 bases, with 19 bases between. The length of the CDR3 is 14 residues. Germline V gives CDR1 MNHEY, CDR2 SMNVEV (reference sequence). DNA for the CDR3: TGTGCCACCTCTTCGACTTCGCGGCGCAATGAGCAGTTCTTC. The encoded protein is CATSSTSRRNEQFF.

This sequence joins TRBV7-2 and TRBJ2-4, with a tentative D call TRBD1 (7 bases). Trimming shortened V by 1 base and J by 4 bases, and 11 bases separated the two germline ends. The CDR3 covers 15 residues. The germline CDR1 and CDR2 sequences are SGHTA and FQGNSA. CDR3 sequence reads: CASSLGAGQKNIQYF. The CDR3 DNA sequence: TGTGCCAGCAGCTTAGGGGCGGGACAGAAAAACATTCAGTACTTC. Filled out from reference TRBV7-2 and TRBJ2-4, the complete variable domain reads GAGVSQSPSNKVTEKGKDVELRCDPISGHTALYWYRQSLGQGLEFLIYFQGNSAPDKSGLPSDRFSAERTGGSVSTLTIQRTQQEDSAVYLCASSLGAGQKNIQYFGAGTRLSVL.

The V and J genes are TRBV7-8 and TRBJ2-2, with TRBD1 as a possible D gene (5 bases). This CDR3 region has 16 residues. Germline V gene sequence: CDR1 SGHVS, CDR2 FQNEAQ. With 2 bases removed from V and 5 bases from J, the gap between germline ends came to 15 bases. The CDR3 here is CASSLFDRVPTGELFF. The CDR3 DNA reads TGTGCCAGCAGCTTATTCGACAGAGTACCTACCGGGGAGCTGTTTTTT. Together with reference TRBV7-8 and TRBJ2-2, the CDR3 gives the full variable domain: GAGVSQSPRYKVAKRGQDVALRCDPISGHVSLFWYQQALGQGPEFLTYFQNEAQLDKSGLPSDRFFAERPEGSVSTLKIQRTQQEDSAVYLCASSLFDRVPTGELFFGEGSRLTVL.

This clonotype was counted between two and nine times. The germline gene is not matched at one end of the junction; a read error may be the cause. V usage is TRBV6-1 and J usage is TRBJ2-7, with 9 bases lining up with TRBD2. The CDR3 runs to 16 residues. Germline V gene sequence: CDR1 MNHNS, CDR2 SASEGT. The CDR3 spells CASSELRGTSSHEQYF. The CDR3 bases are TGTGCCAGCAGTGAACTACGTGGGACTAGCTCCCACGAGCAGTACTTC.

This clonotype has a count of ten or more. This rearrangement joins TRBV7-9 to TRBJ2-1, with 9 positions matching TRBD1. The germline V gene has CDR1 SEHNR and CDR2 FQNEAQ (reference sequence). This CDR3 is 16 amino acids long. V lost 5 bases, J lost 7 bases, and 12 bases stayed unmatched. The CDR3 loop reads CASSPRTGVVPNEQFF. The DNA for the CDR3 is TGTGCCAGCAGCCCTCGGACAGGGGTCGTTCCGAATGAGCAGTTCTTC.